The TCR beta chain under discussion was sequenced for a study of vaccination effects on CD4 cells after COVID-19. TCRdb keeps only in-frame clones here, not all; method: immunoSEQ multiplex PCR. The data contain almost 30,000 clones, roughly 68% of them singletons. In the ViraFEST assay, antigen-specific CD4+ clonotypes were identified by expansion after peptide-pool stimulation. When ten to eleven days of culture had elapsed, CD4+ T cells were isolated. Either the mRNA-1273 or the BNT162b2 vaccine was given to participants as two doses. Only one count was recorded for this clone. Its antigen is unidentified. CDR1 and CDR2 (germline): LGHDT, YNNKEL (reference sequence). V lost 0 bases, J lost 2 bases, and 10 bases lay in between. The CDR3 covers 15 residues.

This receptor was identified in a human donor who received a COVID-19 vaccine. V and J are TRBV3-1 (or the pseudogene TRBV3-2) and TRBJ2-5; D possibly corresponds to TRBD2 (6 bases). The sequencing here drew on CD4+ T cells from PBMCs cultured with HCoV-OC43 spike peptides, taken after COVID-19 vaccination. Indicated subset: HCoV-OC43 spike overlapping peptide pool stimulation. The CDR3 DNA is TGTGCCAGCAGCCAAGATGGGACTCGACAAGAGACCCAGTACTTC. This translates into CASSQDGTRQETQYF.